Following are 9 T cell receptor beta chains from one sample sequenced in a study of blood T cell repertoires in COVID-19. Produced via immunoSEQ multiplex PCR; TCRdb's table is partial and in-frame only. In the table there are roughly 88,000 clones, 80% to 95% of which are singletons. Sequencing was done on a sample of peripheral blood. The receptors here all came from a woman aged 45-60 years in a cohort sampled during active COVID-19.

The chain uses TRBV9 and TRBJ2-1; D is perhaps TRBD2 (5 bases). Germline V gene data show CDR1 as SGDLS and CDR2 as YYNGEE. The CDR3 consists of 16 residues. The V end was cut by 3 bases, the J end by 5 bases, with 18 bases between. CDR3 amino acids: CASSAPWASTNNEQFF. The CDR3 region has the DNA TGTGCCAGCAGCGCCCCCTGGGCTAGCACAAACAATGAGCAGTTCTTC.

The chain links TRBV19 to TRBJ1-5, with D tentatively TRBD1 (5 bases). This CDR3 comprises 16 residues. The V end was cut by 6 bases, the J end by 0 bases, with 15 bases between. Germline CDR1 and CDR2: LNHDA and SQIVND (reference sequence). The CDR3 spells CASSVTETYSNQPQHF. The CDR3 bases are TGTGCCAGTAGCGTGACAGAGACTTATAGCAATCAGCCCCAGCATTTT.

The chain is built from TRBV6-5 and TRBJ2-7; D not resolved. Looked up from germline, CDR1 is MNHEY and CDR2 is SVGAGI. V was trimmed by 2 bases and J by 2 bases, leaving 7 bases between them. The CDR3 sequence is 13 residues long. The CDR3: CASSYVSPYEQYF. The CDR3 bases are TGTGCCAGCAGTTACGTCTCCCCCTACGAGCAGTACTTC.

This chain links TRBV6-5 with TRBJ1-4; TRBD1 agrees at 10 bases. Per germline, CDR1 MNHEY and CDR2 SVGAGI. The V segment lost 0 bases and the J segment 7 bases; nucleotides outside the gene matches: 5. The CDR3 contains 16 residues. CDR3 in amino acids: CASSYSGQGSGEKLFF. In nucleotides, the CDR3 is TGTGCCAGCAGTTACTCGGGACAGGGGTCAGGTGAAAAACTGTTTTTT.

The chain uses TRBV4-1 and TRBJ1-1; D gene unclear. The CDR3 length is 14 residues. V was pared by 0 bases and J by 4 bases, with 9 bases between. Germline V gene sequence: CDR1 MGHRA, CDR2 YSYEKL. The CDR3 DNA sequence: TGCGCCAGCAGCCAAGATCGGGAAGGCACTGAAGCTTTCTTT. Encoded protein: CASSQDREGTEAFF.

The chain recombines TRBV9 with TRBJ2-1; 11 positions match TRBD2. This CDR3 has 17 amino acids. The J segment lost 7 bases and the V segment lost 0 bases, leaving 9 bases of the junction unmatched. CDR1 is SGDLS and CDR2 is YYNGEE in the germline V gene. The CDR3 spells CASSVAGVAGGRNEQFF. DNA for the CDR3: TGTGCCAGCAGCGTAGCCGGGGTAGCGGGAGGGCGTAATGAGCAGTTCTTC.

This chain links TRBV9 with TRBJ2-2; D is ambiguous. The germline V gene encodes CDR1 SGDLS and CDR2 YYNGEE. The V end was cut by 4 bases, the J end by 6 bases, with 13 bases between. The length of the CDR3 is 14 residues. In DNA, the CDR3 is TGTGCCAGCAGCCCCTACCCCACCCCCGGGGAGCTGTTTTTT. Its translation is CASSPYPTPGELFF.

CDR3 sequence (DNA): TGTGCCAGCAGCACACGATCACAGGGACGGCAGCCCCAGCATTTT. Translated, it gives CASSTRSQGRQPQHF. This chain uses TRBV6-5 with TRBJ1-5, with a possible D match to TRBD1 (6 bases). The germline CDR1 and CDR2 sequences are MNHEY and SVGAGI. V gave up 6 bases and J gave up 7 bases, with 19 bases separating them. The CDR3 sequence is 15 residues long.

The V and J genes are TRBV11-1 and TRBJ2-3; a weak D match, TRBD1 (5 bases). Germline values: CDR1 SGHAT, CDR2 FQDESV (reference sequence). Trimming removed 3 bases at V and 2 bases at J, with 9 bases between. This CDR3 has 14 amino acids. CDR3: CASSFQGLTDTQYF. The CDR3 bases are TGTGCCAGCAGCTTTCAGGGCCTCACAGATACGCAGTATTTT.